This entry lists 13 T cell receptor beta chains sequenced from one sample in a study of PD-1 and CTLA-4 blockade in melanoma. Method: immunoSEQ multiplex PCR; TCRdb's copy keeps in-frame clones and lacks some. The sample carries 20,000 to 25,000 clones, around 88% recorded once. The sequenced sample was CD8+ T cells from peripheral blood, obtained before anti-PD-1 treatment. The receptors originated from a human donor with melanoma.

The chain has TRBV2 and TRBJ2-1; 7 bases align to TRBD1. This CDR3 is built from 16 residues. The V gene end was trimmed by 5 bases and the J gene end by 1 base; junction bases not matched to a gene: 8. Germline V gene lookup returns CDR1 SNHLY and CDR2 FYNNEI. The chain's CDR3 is CASSLPGQPSYNEQFF. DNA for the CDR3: TGTGCCAGCAGTCTTCCGGGACAGCCTTCCTACAATGAGCAGTTCTTC.

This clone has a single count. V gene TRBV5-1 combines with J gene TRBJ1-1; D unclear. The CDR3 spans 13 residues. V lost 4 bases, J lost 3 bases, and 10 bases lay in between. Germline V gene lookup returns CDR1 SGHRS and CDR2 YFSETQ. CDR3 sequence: CASSLGWDTEAFF. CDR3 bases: TGCGCCAGCAGCCTCGGGTGGGACACTGAAGCTTTCTTT. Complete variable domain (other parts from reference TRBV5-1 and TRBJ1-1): KAGVTQTPRYLIKTRGQQVTLSCSPISGHRSVSWYQQTPGQGLQFLFEYFSETQRNKGNFPGRFSGRQFSNSRSEMNVSTLELGDSALYLCASSLGWDTEAFFGQGTRLTVV.

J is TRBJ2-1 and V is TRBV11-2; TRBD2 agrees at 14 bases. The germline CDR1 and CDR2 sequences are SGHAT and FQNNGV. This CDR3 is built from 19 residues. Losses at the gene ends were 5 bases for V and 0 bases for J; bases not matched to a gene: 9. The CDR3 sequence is CASSPGLAGAFSSYNEQFF. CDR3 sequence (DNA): TGTGCCAGCAGCCCGGGACTAGCGGGGGCCTTCAGCTCCTACAATGAGCAGTTCTTC.

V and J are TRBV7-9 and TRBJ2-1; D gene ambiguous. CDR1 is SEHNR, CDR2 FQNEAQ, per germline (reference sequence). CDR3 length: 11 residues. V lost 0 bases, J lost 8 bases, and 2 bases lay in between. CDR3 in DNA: TGTGCCAGCAGCTTAGCGGATGAGCAGTTCTTC. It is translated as CASSLADEQFF.

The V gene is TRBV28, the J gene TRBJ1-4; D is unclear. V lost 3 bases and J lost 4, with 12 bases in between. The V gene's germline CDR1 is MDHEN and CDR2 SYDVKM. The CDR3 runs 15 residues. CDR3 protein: CASSLDPESNEKLFF. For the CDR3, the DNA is TGTGCCAGCAGTTTGGACCCCGAGAGTAATGAAAAACTGTTTTTT. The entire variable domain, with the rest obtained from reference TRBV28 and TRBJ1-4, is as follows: DVKVTQSSRYLVKRTGEKVFLECVQDMDHENMFWYRQDPGLGLRLIYFSYDVKMKEKGDIPEGYSVSREKKERFSLILESASTNQTSMYLCASSLDPESNEKLFFGSGTQLSVL.

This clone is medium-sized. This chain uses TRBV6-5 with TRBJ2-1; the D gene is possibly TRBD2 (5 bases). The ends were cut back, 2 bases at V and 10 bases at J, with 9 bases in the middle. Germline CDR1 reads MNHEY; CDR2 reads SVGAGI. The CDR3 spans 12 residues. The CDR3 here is CASSYVGGEQFF. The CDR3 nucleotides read TGTGCCAGCAGTTACGTTGGCGGGGAGCAGTTCTTC.

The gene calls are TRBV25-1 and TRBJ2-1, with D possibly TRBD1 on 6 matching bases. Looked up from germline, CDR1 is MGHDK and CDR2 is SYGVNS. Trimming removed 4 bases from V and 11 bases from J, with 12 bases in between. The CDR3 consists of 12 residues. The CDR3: CASSGQENKQFF. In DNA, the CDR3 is TGTGCCAGCAGTGGACAGGAAAATAAGCAGTTCTTC.

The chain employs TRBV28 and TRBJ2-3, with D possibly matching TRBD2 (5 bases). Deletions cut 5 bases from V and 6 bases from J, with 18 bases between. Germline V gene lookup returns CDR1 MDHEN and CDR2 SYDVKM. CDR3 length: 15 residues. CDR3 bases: TGTGCCAGCAGTCCCCGGACTGGAAGGGATGATACGCAGTATTTT. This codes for CASSPRTGRDDTQYF.

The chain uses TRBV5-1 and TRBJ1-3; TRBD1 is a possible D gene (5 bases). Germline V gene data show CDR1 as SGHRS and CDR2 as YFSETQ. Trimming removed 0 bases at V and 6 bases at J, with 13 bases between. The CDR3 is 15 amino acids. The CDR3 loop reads CASSLAVGGENTIYF. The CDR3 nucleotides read TGCGCCAGCAGCTTGGCCGTAGGAGGGGAAAACACCATATATTTT.

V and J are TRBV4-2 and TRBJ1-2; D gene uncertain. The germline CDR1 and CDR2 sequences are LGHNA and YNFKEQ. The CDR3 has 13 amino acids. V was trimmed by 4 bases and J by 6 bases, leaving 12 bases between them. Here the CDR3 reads CASSPAVSNGYTF. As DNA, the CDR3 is TGTGCCAGCAGCCCCGCGGTAAGCAATGGCTACACCTTC.

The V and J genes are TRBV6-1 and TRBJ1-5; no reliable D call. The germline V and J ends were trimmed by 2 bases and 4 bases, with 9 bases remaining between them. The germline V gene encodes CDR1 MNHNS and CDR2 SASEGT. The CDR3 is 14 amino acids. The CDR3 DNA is TGTGCCAGCAGTGAATTGGCCGAGAATCAGCCCCAGCATTTT. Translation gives CASSELAENQPQHF.

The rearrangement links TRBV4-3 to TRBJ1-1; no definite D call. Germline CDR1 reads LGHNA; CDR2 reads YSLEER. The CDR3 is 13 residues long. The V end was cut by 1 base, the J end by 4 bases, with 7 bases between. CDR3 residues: CASSQVHGTEAFF. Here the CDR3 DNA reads TGCGCCAGCAGCCAAGTTCATGGCACTGAAGCTTTCTTT.

As DNA, the CDR3 is TGTGCCAGCAGTACCGGGACAGGGGGGGTTGAGGGTGGCTACACCTTC. It specifies CASSTGTGGVEGGYTF. V is TRBV2 and J is TRBJ1-2; 11 bases are shared with TRBD1. There are 16 residues in the CDR3. V lost 5 bases and J lost 7; bases outside the gene matches: 12. Per the germline V gene, CDR1 is SNHLY and CDR2 is FYNNEI.